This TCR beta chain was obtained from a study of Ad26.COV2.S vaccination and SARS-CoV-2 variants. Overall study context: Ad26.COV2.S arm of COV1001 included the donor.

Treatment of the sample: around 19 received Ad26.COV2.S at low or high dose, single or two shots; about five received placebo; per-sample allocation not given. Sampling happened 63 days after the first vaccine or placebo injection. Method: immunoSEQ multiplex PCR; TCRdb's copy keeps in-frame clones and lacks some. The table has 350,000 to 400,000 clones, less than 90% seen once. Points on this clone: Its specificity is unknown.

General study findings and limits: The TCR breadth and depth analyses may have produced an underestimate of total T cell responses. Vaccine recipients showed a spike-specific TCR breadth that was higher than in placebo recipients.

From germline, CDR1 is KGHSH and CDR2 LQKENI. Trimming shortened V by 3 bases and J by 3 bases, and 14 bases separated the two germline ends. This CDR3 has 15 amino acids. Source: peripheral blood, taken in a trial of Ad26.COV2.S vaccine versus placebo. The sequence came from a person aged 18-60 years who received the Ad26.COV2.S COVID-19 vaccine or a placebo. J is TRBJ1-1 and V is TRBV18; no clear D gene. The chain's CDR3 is CASSPRGNQDTEAFF. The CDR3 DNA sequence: TGTGCCAGCTCACCCCGGGGAAATCAGGACACTGAAGCTTTCTTT.